This T cell receptor (beta chain) is from a study of immune evolution from preneoplasia to lung adenocarcinoma. Patients had resection in Japan or China between the mid-2010s and the late 2010s. Premalignant or tumor cells were enriched by macro-dissection after pathologic assessment. The repertoire was sequenced with immunoSEQ multiplex PCR; TCRdb's copy has only in-frame clones and lacks some. The sample holds thousands of clones, more than 75% seen once. Worth noting for this clone: Its cognate antigen is unknown.

Study results and limitations: Highest clonality occurred in KRAS-mutant, not EGFR-mutant or double wild-type, nodules. Later-stage lesions seemingly showed higher T cell density and diversity than normal lung.

V gave up 2 bases and J gave up 7 bases, with 24 bases separating them. Germline V CDR1 and CDR2: MNHEY, SMNVEV (reference sequence). CDR3 length equals 18 residues. The clonotype was recovered from a person aged 65-85 years with lung adenocarcinoma. Sequencing was carried out using FFPE minimally invasive lung adenocarcinoma tissue. The chain uses TRBV27 and TRBJ2-1; D is perhaps TRBD1 or TRBD2 (5 bases each). The CDR3 protein is CASSLGASETGPGNEQFF. The CDR3 DNA is TGTGCCAGCAGTTTAGGGGCCTCGGAGACCGGCCCGGGGAATGAGCAGTTCTTC.